This T cell receptor beta chain was sequenced in a study of control samples from healthy donors and cancer patients. Sequencing was performed with immunoSEQ multiplex PCR; in TCRdb, only in-frame clones are kept and a portion is missing. Among approximately 52,000 clones, about nine tenths were seen once, and the ten largest hold around an eighth. Germline lookup yields CDR1 SGHTA and CDR2 FQGNSA. Between the trimmed V and J ends, which lost 2 bases and 4 bases, there was a span of 14 bases. The CDR3 runs 15 residues. The receptor's source is a man aged 55-75 years with head and neck cancer. Sequencing input: PBMCs. The chain couples TRBV7-2 to TRBJ2-5, with a tentative D call TRBD1 (7 bases). In DNA form, the CDR3 reads TGTGCCAGCAGCTTACGTACCCAGGGGGGAGAGACCCAGTACTTC. Translation: CASSLRTQGGETQYF.